This passage covers 14 T cell receptor beta chains from one sample sequenced in a study of CD8 T cells in Susac syndrome. Roughly 0.45 to 1 ug RNA was reverse transcribed with random hexamers. TCRdb passed the immunoSEQ multiplex PCR reads through MiXCR, listing each CDR3 protein once. The data hold approximately 110,000 distinct CDR3 sequences, with about 94% observed a single time. Material: CD4+ T cells from PBMCs. The receptors derive from a human donor in good health.

The chain uses TRBV30 and TRBJ1-4; 8 bases agree with TRBD1. The germline V gene has CDR1 GTSNPN and CDR2 SVGIG (reference sequence). This CDR3 has 15 amino acids. J gave up 12 bases and V 2 bases, and 14 bases lay outside the gene matches. DNA for the CDR3: TGTGCCTGGAGTTCCCAGGGGGCGAATATTGAGGAACTGTTTTTT. Amino acid sequence: CAWSSQGANIEELFF.

The genes are TRBV11-2 and TRBJ2-7, with D possibly matching TRBD2 (5 bases). Trimming removed 1 base at V and 4 bases at J, with 11 bases between. From germline, CDR1 is SGHAT and CDR2 FQNNGV. This CDR3 contains 14 residues. The CDR3 protein is CASSLGRTQYEQYF. CDR3 nucleotides: TGTGCCAGCAGCTTAGGGCGGACTCAATACGAGCAGTACTTC.

V usage is TRBV29-1 and J usage is TRBJ1-4; D not certain. Germline-derived CDR1 and CDR2 are SQVTM and ANQGSEA. Trimming cost V 8 bases and J 5 bases, with 12 bases left between them. This CDR3 has 12 amino acids. The CDR3 reads CSIVGLNEKLFF. DNA of the CDR3: TGCAGCATCGTCGGGCTAAATGAAAAACTGTTTTTT.

The chain combines TRBV5-1 with TRBJ1-2, with TRBD1 as a possible D gene (5 bases). The CDR3 contains 14 residues. The ends were cut back, 5 bases at V and 4 bases at J, with 15 bases in the middle. Germline CDR1 is SGHRS and CDR2 is YFSETQ. The CDR3 is CASRTYWGLYGYTF. The CDR3 nucleotides are TGCGCCAGCAGAACTTATTGGGGCCTCTATGGCTACACCTTC.

The rearrangement uses TRBV2 and TRBJ2-3, with 10 bases lining up with TRBD2. This CDR3 contains 15 residues. V lost 6 bases to trimming and J lost 0 bases; unmatched junction nucleotides: 3. Germline assignment: CDR1 SNHLY and CDR2 FYNNEI. The CDR3 nucleotides are TGTGCCAGCAGCGGACTAGCGGATAGCACAGATACGCAGTATTTT. Translating it yields CASSGLADSTDTQYF.

The chain is built from TRBV18 and TRBJ2-7; 9 bases fit TRBD2. Trimming took 4 bases from V and 5 from J; bases not matched to a gene: 6. The CDR3 length is 14 residues. Germline loops: CDR1 KGHSH, CDR2 LQKENI. CDR3: CASSRLAGSDEQYF. The CDR3 region has the DNA TGTGCCAGCTCACGCCTAGCGGGAAGTGACGAGCAGTACTTC.

The V gene is TRBV27, the J gene TRBJ1-2; 7 bases agree with TRBD1. The CDR3 is made up of 13 amino acids. Trimming removed 5 bases from V and 8 bases from J; junction bases left unmatched: 8. In germline, CDR1 is MNHEY, CDR2 SMNVEV (reference sequence). CDR3 sequence reads: CASSPRTGGGYTF. CDR3 in DNA: TGTGCCAGCAGTCCCCGGACAGGAGGGGGCTACACCTTC.

The chain uses TRBV7-2 and TRBJ2-7, with unresolved D. Germline-derived CDR1 and CDR2 are SGHTA and FQGNSA. This CDR3 comprises 14 residues. Trimming shortened V by 5 bases and J by 2 bases, and 13 bases separated the two germline ends. CDR3 sequence reads: CASSLSLATYEQYF. The CDR3 nucleotides read TGTGCCAGCAGCCTGAGCTTAGCTACCTACGAGCAGTACTTC.

The genes are TRBV5-1 and TRBJ2-1; TRBD2 agrees at 10 bases. Germline CDR1 is SGHRS and CDR2 is YFSETQ. V was pared by 1 base and J by 5 bases, with 9 bases of the junction left unmatched. CDR3 length equals 17 residues. CDR3 protein: CASSLRLAGGLNNEQFF. CDR3 nucleotides: TGCGCCAGCAGCTTGAGACTAGCGGGCGGGCTTAACAATGAGCAGTTCTTC.

V and J are TRBV7-9 and TRBJ2-7; 7 bases are a match to TRBD2. Germline values: CDR1 SEHNR, CDR2 FQNEAQ (reference sequence). J gave up 0 bases and V 3 bases, and 8 bases lay outside the gene matches. This CDR3 contains 16 residues. CDR3 nucleotides: TGTGCCAGCAGCTTTCTCACGGGGGGAAGCTCCTACGAGCAGTACTTC. Translation gives CASSFLTGGSSYEQYF.

The V call is TRBV30, the J call TRBJ1-2; tentative D call: TRBD1 (5 bases). The CDR3 has 14 residues. Germline CDR1 is GTSNPN and CDR2 is SVGIG (reference sequence). V was pared by 1 base and J by 5 bases, with 14 bases between. Here the CDR3 reads CAWSEGRGVYGYTF. In DNA form, the CDR3 reads TGTGCCTGGAGTGAGGGTAGGGGCGTGTATGGCTACACCTTC.

This chain joins TRBV2 and TRBJ2-3; TRBD2 is a possible D gene (6 bases). The CDR3 extends over 12 amino acids. Trimming pared 7 bases from V and 6 bases from J, leaving 11 bases between. Looked up from germline, CDR1 is SNHLY and CDR2 is FYNNEI. CDR3 nucleotide sequence: TGTGCCAGCACGACTAGGTTGGATACGCAGTATTTT. It specifies CASTTRLDTQYF.

The chain has TRBV6-1 and TRBJ1-1, with 9 bases fitting TRBD1. The germline gives CDR1 MNHNS, CDR2 SASEGT. The V and J ends lost 5 bases and 6 bases, in that order; junction bases with no gene match: 10. This CDR3 has 15 residues. The CDR3 region is CASSTPQGAKSEAFF. The CDR3 DNA is TGTGCCAGCAGTACCCCACAGGGGGCAAAATCTGAAGCTTTCTTT.

This clonotype was detected once. V and J are TRBV20-1 and TRBJ2-7; possibly TRBD2 for D (6 bases). V lost 5 bases to trimming and J lost 3 bases, with 14 bases between them. The CDR3 length is 13 residues. In germline, CDR1 is DFQATT, CDR2 SNEGSKA (reference sequence). The CDR3 here is CSAQGLEIYEQYF. The CDR3, as DNA: TGCAGTGCTCAGGGACTTGAAATCTACGAGCAGTACTTC.